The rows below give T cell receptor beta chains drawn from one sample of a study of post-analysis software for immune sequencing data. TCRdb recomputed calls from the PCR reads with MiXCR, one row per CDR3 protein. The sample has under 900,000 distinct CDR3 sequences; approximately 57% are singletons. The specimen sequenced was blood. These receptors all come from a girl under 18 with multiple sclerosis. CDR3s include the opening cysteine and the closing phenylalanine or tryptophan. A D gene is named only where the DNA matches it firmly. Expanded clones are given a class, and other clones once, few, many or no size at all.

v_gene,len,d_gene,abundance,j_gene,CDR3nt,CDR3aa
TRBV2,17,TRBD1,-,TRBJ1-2,TGTGCCAGCAGTGAAAGGGACAGGGTATCCGCTGACTATGGCTACACCTTC,CASSERDRVSADYGYTF
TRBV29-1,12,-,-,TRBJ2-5,TGCAGCGTTGATGGTCGGGTTAGGACCCAGTACTTC,CSVDGRVRTQYF
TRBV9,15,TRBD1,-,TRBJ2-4,TGTGCCAGCAGCGTAGGACAGGGGGTCGGGAACATTCAGTACTTC,CASSVGQGVGNIQYF
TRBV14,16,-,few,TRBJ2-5,TGTGCCAGCAGCCAAGTACGTTTACCGCCGGGAGAGACCCAGTACTTC,CASSQVRLPPGETQYF
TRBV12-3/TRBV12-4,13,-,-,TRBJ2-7,TGTGCCACAAGGAGGGCCGGCTCCTACGAGCAGTACTTC,CATRRAGSYEQYF
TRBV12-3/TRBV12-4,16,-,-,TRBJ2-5,TGTGCCAGCACCCCGGGGACCCAGGGGGGGCAAGAGACCCAGTACTTC,CASTPGTQGGQETQYF
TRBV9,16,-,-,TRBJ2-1,TGTGCCAGCAGCGTAGGGGGGTGGGGGGTTCACCATGAGCAGTTCTTC,CASSVGGWGVHHEQFF
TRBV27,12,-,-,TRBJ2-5,TGTGCCAGCAGTTTCGACCGGGAGACCCAGTACTTC,CASSFDRETQYF
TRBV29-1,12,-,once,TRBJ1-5,TGCAGCGTCAAAGACAGCAATCAGCCCCAGCATTTT,CSVKDSNQPQHF
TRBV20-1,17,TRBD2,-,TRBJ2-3,TGCAGTGCTAGAGAGCGAGCGGGGGGGCCTCTTAAGGATACGCAGTATTTT,CSARERAGGPLKDTQYF
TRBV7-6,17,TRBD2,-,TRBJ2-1,TGTGCCAGCAGCTTAGAGAGCACTAGCGGGACCTACAATGAGCAGTTCTTC,CASSLESTSGTYNEQFF
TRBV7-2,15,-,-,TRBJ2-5,TGTGCTAGCAGCTTGGTGACCGGGAAGGGTGAGACCCAGTACTTC,CASSLVTGKGETQYF
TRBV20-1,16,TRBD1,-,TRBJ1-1,TGCAGTGCTTATGTCCCGGGACAGGGTACGAACACTGAAGCTTTCTTT,CSAYVPGQGTNTEAFF
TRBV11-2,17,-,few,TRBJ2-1,TGTGCCAGCAGCTTAGTTCAAGGGACAGCGGGATACAATGAGCAGTTCTTC,CASSLVQGTAGYNEQFF
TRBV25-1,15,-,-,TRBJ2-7,TGTGCCAGCGGGGGGCGTACAGGTGGGTCCTACGAGCAGTACTTC,CASGGRTGGSYEQYF
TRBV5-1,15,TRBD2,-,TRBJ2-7,TGCGCCAGCAGCTCGGAGAGCGGGGGGTTTTACGAGCAGTACTTC,CASSSESGGFYEQYF
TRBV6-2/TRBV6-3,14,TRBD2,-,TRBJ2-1,TGTGCCAGCAGTCTAGCGGGATCCCACAATGAGCAGTTCTTC,CASSLAGSHNEQFF
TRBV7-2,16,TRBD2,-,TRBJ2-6,TGTGCCAGCAGCTTAGATAGCGGGTCTGGGGCCAACGTCCTGACTTTC,CASSLDSGSGANVLTF
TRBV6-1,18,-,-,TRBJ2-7,TGTGCCAGCAGCGAGACCGCTGATTGGGGCAGGGGTCCCCACGAGCAGTACTTC,CASSETADWGRGPHEQYF
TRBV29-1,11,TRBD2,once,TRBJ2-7,TGCAGCGTTCAGGGCGGGGGCGAGCAGTACTTC,CSVQGGGEQYF
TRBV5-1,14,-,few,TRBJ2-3,TGCGCCAGCAGTTCCGGGAGTATCACAGATACGCAGTATTTT,CASSSGSITDTQYF
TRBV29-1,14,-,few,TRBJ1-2,TGCAGCGTTGAAGACAGGCAGTCTAACTATGGTTACACCTTC,CSVEDRQSNYGYTF
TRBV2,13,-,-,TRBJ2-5,TGTGCCAGCAGCCTCCGGGGAGCACATACGCAGTACTTC,CASSLRGAHTQYF
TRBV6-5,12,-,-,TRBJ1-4,TGTGCCAGCAGCCAGACACCTGAAAAACTGTTTTTT,CASSQTPEKLFF
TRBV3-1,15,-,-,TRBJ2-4,TGTGCCAGCAGCCCAGGGACGGGGGGCCAAAACATTCAGTACTTC,CASSPGTGGQNIQYF
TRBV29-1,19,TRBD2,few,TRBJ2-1,TGCAGCGTTGATCGGAGTGGGACTAGCGGGTTTCGCTCCTACAATGAGCAGTTCTTC,CSVDRSGTSGFRSYNEQFF
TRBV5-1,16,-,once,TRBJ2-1,TGCGCCAGCAGCAAGAATGTTGGGCTTGGCGGGGATGAGCAGTTCTTC,CASSKNVGLGGDEQFF
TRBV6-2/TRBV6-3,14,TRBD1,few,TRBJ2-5,TGTGCCAGCAGTGACAGGGAGTACCAAGAGACCCAGTACTTC,CASSDREYQETQYF
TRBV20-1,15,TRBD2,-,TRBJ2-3,TGCAGTGCTAGCAGGGCGGGAGGAGGCACAGATACGCAGTATTTT,CSASRAGGGTDTQYF
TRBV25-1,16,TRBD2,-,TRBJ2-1,TGTGCCAGCAGTGTGGGACTATGGGACTCCTACAATGAGCAGTTCTTC,CASSVGLWDSYNEQFF
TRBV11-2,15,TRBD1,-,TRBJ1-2,TGTGCCAGCAGCTTAGCCAGGGGGCTTCACTATGGCTACACCTTC,CASSLARGLHYGYTF
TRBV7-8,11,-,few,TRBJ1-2,TGTGCCAGCACCTCTACGAGTGGCTACACCTTC,CASTSTSGYTF
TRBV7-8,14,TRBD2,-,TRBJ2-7,TGTGCCAGCAGCTTACAGCGGGGTGCCTACGAGCAGTACTTC,CASSLQRGAYEQYF
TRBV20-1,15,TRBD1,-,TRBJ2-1,TGCAGTGCCCCAACCCTGGGACAGGGCTACAATGAGCAGTTCTTC,CSAPTLGQGYNEQFF
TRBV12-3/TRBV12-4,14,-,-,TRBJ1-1,TGTGCCAGCAGCTCCGGGGCTACGAACACTGAAGCTTTCTTT,CASSSGATNTEAFF
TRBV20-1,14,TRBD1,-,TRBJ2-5,TGCAGTGCTAGAGATCAAGGGGGCTGGGAGACCCAGTACTTC,CSARDQGGWETQYF
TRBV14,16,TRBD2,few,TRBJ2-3,TGTGCCAGCAGCCCTCCTCTGGCGGGGGTATCGAATACGCAGTATTTT,CASSPPLAGVSNTQYF
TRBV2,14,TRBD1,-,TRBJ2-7,TGTGCCAGCGGGTCGGGACAGGGGCCCTACGAGCAGTACTTC,CASGSGQGPYEQYF
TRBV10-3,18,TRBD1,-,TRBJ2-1,TGTGCCATCAGGCCGGGACAGGGGAAACCGGGACCTTACAATGAGCAGTTCTTC,CAIRPGQGKPGPYNEQFF
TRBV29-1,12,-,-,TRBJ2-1,TGCAGCGTTGAACAGGTTTACAATGAGCAGTTCTTC,CSVEQVYNEQFF
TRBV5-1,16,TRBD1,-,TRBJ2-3,TGCGCCAGCAGCCACCGGACAGGGTCTGGGGTAGATACGCAGTATTTT,CASSHRTGSGVDTQYF
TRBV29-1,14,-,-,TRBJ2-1,TGCAGCGTTGAAGGTCGAGAGTCTGCTAATGAGCAGTTCTTC,CSVEGRESANEQFF
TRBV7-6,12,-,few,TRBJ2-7,TGTGCCAGCAGCTTAGGCTTCGACGAGCAGTACTTC,CASSLGFDEQYF
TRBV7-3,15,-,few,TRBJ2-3,TGTGCCAGCAGCTCGGGGACCCCAGGTCCAGATACGCAGTATTTT,CASSSGTPGPDTQYF
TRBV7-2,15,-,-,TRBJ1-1,TGTGCCAGCAGCCCGGGTGGAGGGGGGGACACTGAAGCTTTCTTT,CASSPGGGGDTEAFF
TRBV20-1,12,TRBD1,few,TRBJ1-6,TGCAGTGCTAGGGGGGACAGCTTCCCCCTCCACTTT,CSARGDSFPLHF
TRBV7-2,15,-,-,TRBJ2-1,TGTGCCAGCAGCCAGATAGCGGACTCCTACAATGAGCAGTTCTTC,CASSQIADSYNEQFF